Shown below are 22 T cell receptor beta chains from a single sample sequenced in a study of CD8+CD57+ T cells in acquired aplastic anemia. The TCR beta profiling, which covered VDJ combination and CDR3 sequence, was carried out using genomic DNA as the template. TCRdb processed the reads anew with MiXCR; each CDR3 protein has one entry. The table shows approximately 160,000 distinct CDR3 sequences, with approximately 40% occurring only once. Sequencing was done on a sample of sorted CD4+, CD8+, or CD8+CD57+ T cells (not recorded which) from PBMCs. All receptors derive from a human donor in good health.

This chain connects TRBV19 to TRBJ1-4; D might be TRBD1 (6 bases). Germline-derived CDR1 and CDR2 are LNHDA and SQIVND (reference sequence). The germline V and J ends were trimmed by 5 bases and 5 bases, with 9 bases remaining between them. The CDR3 loop spans 13 amino acids. CDR3 DNA: TGTGCCAGTAGTGTACAGGGAAATGAAAAACTGTTTTTT. Translating it yields CASSVQGNEKLFF.

This clonotype was found many times. The V and J genes are TRBV20-1 and TRBJ1-3; 7 nucleotides line up with TRBD1. The J segment lost 0 bases and the V segment lost 6 bases, leaving 8 bases of the junction unmatched. Germline CDR1 and CDR2: DFQATT and SNEGSKA (reference sequence). The CDR3 runs to 15 residues. In DNA form, the CDR3 reads TGCAGTGCGACAGGGAGCCGGGGCTCTGGAAACACCATATATTTT. This codes for CSATGSRGSGNTIYF.

This clonotype was found once. The chain has TRBV2 and TRBJ2-5; D gene unclear. The CDR3 has 14 amino acids. V lost 6 bases to trimming and J lost 2 bases, with 13 bases between them. The germline V gene has CDR1 SNHLY and CDR2 FYNNEI. The CDR3 loop is CASRASWIQETQYF. The CDR3 DNA reads TGTGCCAGCAGGGCAAGCTGGATACAAGAGACCCAGTACTTC.

This clonotype has a handful of counts. The gene calls are TRBV15 and TRBJ1-6; possible D gene TRBD1, 6 bases. The CDR3 runs to 13 residues. Germline V CDR1 and CDR2: LNHNV, YYDKDF (reference sequence). Trimming stripped 5 bases from V and 7 bases from J, with 9 bases between. The DNA of the CDR3 is TGTGCCACCAGCGTCGGGACAAATTCACCCCTCCACTTT. Its protein product is CATSVGTNSPLHF.

This clonotype has only a few counts. The chain has TRBV2 and TRBJ2-5; 11 bases match TRBD1. V trimming: 2 bases; J trimming: 5 bases; junction bases outside the gene matches: 1. Germline lookup yields CDR1 SNHLY and CDR2 FYNNEI. The CDR3 totals 14 residues. The CDR3 loop reads CASSERTGGETQYF. In DNA, the CDR3 is TGTGCCAGCAGTGAACGGACAGGGGGCGAGACCCAGTACTTC.

The chain links TRBV29-1 to TRBJ1-3; 7 bases are a match to TRBD1. The V and J ends lost 8 bases and 1 base, in that order; junction bases with no gene match: 5. Germline V gives CDR1 SQVTM, CDR2 ANQGSEA. The CDR3 sequence is 13 residues long. CDR3 region: CSFQQGSGNTIYF. In DNA, the CDR3 is TGCAGCTTCCAACAGGGGTCTGGAAACACCATATATTTT.

In its sample, this clonotype was seen a few times. V usage is TRBV6-4 and J usage is TRBJ2-1, with 11 nucleotides matching TRBD2. This CDR3 spans 14 amino acids. The germline gives CDR1 MRHNA, CDR2 SNTAGT. With 3 bases clipped from V and 9 bases from J, the junction kept 4 bases outside the gene matches. CDR3 residues: CASSDSGGAAEQFF. The CDR3 DNA reads as TGTGCCAGCAGTGATAGCGGGGGGGCGGCTGAGCAGTTCTTC.

This clonotype has only a few counts. V and J are TRBV24-1 and TRBJ2-3, with D maybe TRBD1 (5 bases). Germline CDR1 is KGHDR and CDR2 is SFDVKD. The CDR3 consists of 16 residues. Between the trimmed V and J ends, which lost 6 bases and 7 bases, there was a span of 22 bases. For the CDR3, the DNA is TGTGCCACCAGTAGTTCCGCGCCAGGTGGGGCCTATACGCAGTATTTT. Protein: CATSSSAPGGAYTQYF.

Comment on this clonotype: The CDR3 does not end in the conserved phenylalanine or tryptophan, so this is likely a read error. The gene calls are TRBV3-1 and TRBJ1-2; perhaps TRBD1 as D (6 bases). The V and J ends lost 4 bases and 8 bases respectively, with 14 bases between them. CDR3 length: 13 amino acids. The germline V gene has CDR1 LGHDT and CDR2 YNNKEL (reference sequence). The CDR3 nucleotides are TGTGCCAGCAGCCCTCCGGGGGGGCTCGGCTACACCCTC. Amino acid sequence: CASSPPGGLGYTL.

The CDR3 nucleotides read TGCGCCAGCAGGACAGGGGTGAACACTGAAGCTTTCTTT. Amino acids: CASRTGVNTEAFF. The chain couples TRBV10-2 to TRBJ1-1; 8 bases fit TRBD1. The CDR3 sequence is 13 residues long. J was trimmed by 0 bases and V by 6 bases; bases with no gene match: 0. CDR1 is WSHSY, CDR2 SAAADI, per germline.

CDR3 DNA: TGTGCCAGCAGCCCTGGGACAGTGTCTGAAGCTTTCTTT. Protein sequence: CASSPGTVSEAFF. The V gene is TRBV7-2, the J gene TRBJ1-1, with 7 bases lining up with TRBD1. CDR3 length equals 13 residues. Germline V gives CDR1 SGHTA, CDR2 FQGNSA. The J segment lost 6 bases and the V segment lost 5 bases, leaving 6 bases of the junction unmatched.

The chain links TRBV19 to TRBJ1-6; 11 nucleotides align to TRBD1. After removal of 6 bases from V and 6 bases from J, the junction contained 4 bases not matched to a gene. The length of the CDR3 is 15 residues. Germline V gene lookup returns CDR1 LNHDA and CDR2 SQIVND (reference sequence). CDR3 loop: CASRGQGGSNSPLHF. The CDR3 DNA sequence: TGTGCCAGTAGGGGACAGGGGGGCTCTAATTCACCCCTCCACTTT. The complete variable domain, with remaining parts taken from reference TRBV19 and TRBJ1-6, reads DGGITQSPKYLFRKEGQNVTLSCEQNLNHDAMYWYRQDPGQGLRLIYYSQIVNDFQKGDIAEGYSVSREKKESFPLTVTSAQKNPTAFYLCASRGQGGSNSPLHFGNGTRLTVT.

This sequence joins TRBV19 and TRBJ2-7; D might be TRBD1 or TRBD2, each matching 5 bases. The germline CDR1 and CDR2 sequences are LNHDA and SQIVND (reference sequence). This CDR3 comprises 13 residues. Trimming left V 7 bases short and J 7 bases short, with 17 bases between. The CDR3, as DNA: TGTGCCAGTAATGACGGGGCGACACGGGAGCAGTACTTC. This encodes CASNDGATREQYF.

This chain uses TRBV6-6 with TRBJ1-1; 8 bases map to TRBD1. The CDR3 is 14 amino acids. Germline trimming cut 5 bases from V and 7 bases from J; bases unmatched to any gene: 9. The germline CDR1 and CDR2 sequences are MNHNY and SVGAGI (reference sequence). The CDR3 DNA reads as TGTGCCAGCAGTCCTCCGGGACAGGTTTATGAAGCTTTCTTT. The encoded protein is CASSPPGQVYEAFF.

This clonotype was found many times. The chain links TRBV20-1 to TRBJ2-1; TRBD1 might be the D (5 bases). The V gene's germline CDR1 is DFQATT and CDR2 SNEGSKA (reference sequence). The CDR3 is 13 residues long. The V and J ends lost 5 bases and 9 bases respectively, with 17 bases between them. The CDR3 bases are TGCAGTGCTCCCAGGGCCTCGGGTCGTGAGCAGTTCTTC. Protein: CSAPRASGREQFF.

This clonotype was counted once. The CDR3 carries no conserved terminal phenylalanine or tryptophan, so it likely arises from a read error. V gene TRBV10-3 combines with J gene TRBJ1-3; a weak D match, TRBD1 (6 bases). V was cut by 11 bases and J by 4 bases, with 15 bases left in between. The CDR3 loop spans 13 amino acids. CDR1 and CDR2 (germline): ENHRY, SYGVKD. CDR3 nucleotide sequence: TGTGCCTGGAGGACAGTAGCAGGAAACACCATATATTCT. Protein sequence: CAWRTVAGNTIYS.

The rearrangement uses TRBV6-2 or TRBV6-3 and TRBJ2-3; possibly TRBD1 for D (5 bases). Trimming stripped 2 bases from V and 0 bases from J, with 12 bases between. From germline, CDR1 is MNHEY and CDR2 SVGEGT. The CDR3 length is 16 residues. CDR3 bases: TGTGCCAGCAGTTACAGTCGTACAGGAAGCACAGATACGCAGTATTTT. Translation gives CASSYSRTGSTDTQYF.

This clonotype was seen repeatedly, ten times or more. This sequence joins TRBV20-1 and TRBJ1-3; D not resolved. The CDR3 covers 14 residues. V was pared by 0 bases and J by 0 bases, with 6 bases between. CDR1 is DFQATT, CDR2 SNEGSKA, per germline (reference sequence). DNA of the CDR3: TGCAGTGCTAGAGATAAAACCTCTGGAAACACCATATATTTT. This codes for CSARDKTSGNTIYF.

This clonotype is a singleton in its sample. At one end, the junction sequence differs from germline, possibly due to a read error. This rearrangement joins TRBV4-1 to TRBJ2-4; possible D gene TRBD1, 5 bases. The CDR3 loop spans 15 amino acids. Per the germline V gene, CDR1 is MGHRA and CDR2 is YSYEKL. As DNA, the CDR3 is TGCGCCAGCAGCCAAGATGCACAGGTGCTAGGCATTCAGCACTTC. Encoded protein: CASSQDAQVLGIQHF.

This clonotype was seen repeatedly, ten times or more. This chain links TRBV9 with TRBJ2-1; 11 nucleotides match TRBD1. This CDR3 has 17 residues. The germline gives CDR1 SGDLS, CDR2 YYNGEE. The V and J ends lost 3 bases and 0 bases, in that order; junction bases with no gene match: 5. CDR3 sequence (DNA): TGTGCCAGCAGCGCCGGACAGGGGGCTATCTCCTACAATGAGCAGTTCTTC. This codes for CASSAGQGAISYNEQFF.

This clonotype has at least ten counts. The V call is TRBV6-4, the J call TRBJ1-1, with 7 nucleotides matching TRBD1. The CDR3 loop spans 13 amino acids. Germline CDR1 and CDR2: MRHNA and SNTAGT. V trimming: 8 bases; J trimming: 1 base; junction bases outside the gene matches: 4. The CDR3 DNA is TGTGCCAGCTCGGGACAGCCGAACACTGAAGCTTTCTTT. Translating it yields CASSGQPNTEAFF.

This chain links TRBV27 with TRBJ2-1, with D unresolved. V lost 4 bases to trimming and J lost 14 bases, with 15 bases between them. CDR3 size: 12 residues. The germline V gene has CDR1 MNHEY and CDR2 SMNVEV (reference sequence). Here the CDR3 DNA reads TGTGCCAGCAGTTCCCCCGGGTCCTCGGAGTTCTTC. This translates into CASSSPGSSEFF.